This T cell receptor (beta chain) is from a study of early T cells in non-severe SARS-CoV-2 infection. Unique molecular identifier tags were affixed to discrete cDNA molecules. TCRdb re-derived calls from the 5' RACE reads in MiXCR, one entry per CDR3 protein. This table holds approximately 70,000 distinct CDR3 sequences, about 12% found once. Whole-study results and caveats: Matching with VDJdb favored anti-spike CD8 responses (missing private and CD4 specificities).

This clonotype has just a few counts. The antigen remains unidentified. Germline V gene lookup returns CDR1 SEHNR and CDR2 FQNEAQ (reference sequence). Trimming pared 5 bases from V and 2 bases from J, leaving 14 bases between. This CDR3 contains 15 residues. Sequencing input: whole blood. This TCR was recovered from an adult who was a healthcare worker with PCR-confirmed SARS-CoV-2 infection or an uninfected control (not recorded which). The V gene is TRBV7-9, the J gene TRBJ2-3; no definite D call. The CDR3 nucleotides read TGTGCCAGCAGCCCTAGACACTTCTACACAGATACGCAGTATTTT. This encodes CASSPRHFYTDTQYF. The complete variable domain, with remaining parts taken from reference TRBV7-9 and TRBJ2-3, reads DTGVSQNPRHKITKRGQNVTFRCDPISEHNRLYWYRQTLGQGPEFLTYFQNEAQLEKSRLLSDRFSAERPKGSFSTLEIQRTEQGDSAMYLCASSPRHFYTDTQYFGPGTRLTVL.